Presented here are 22 T cell receptor beta chains from one specimen sequenced in a study of T cell changes during pregnancy in multiple sclerosis (dated by TCRdb to about 2019). The library relied on the immunoSEQ multiplex PCR assay. TCRdb re-hosts the immuneACCESS table, in-frame sequences only. Its copies lack some clones; in the studies checked, an unresolved V gene accounts for under half of them, and the cause for the rest is not known. The sample records approximately 36,000 clones, 93% of which are singletons. The ten most abundant clones make up 0.35% to 0.45% of the sample. The sequencing used CD4+ T cells from peripheral blood mononuclear cells, collected in the first trimester of pregnancy. The receptors stem from a female donor with multiple sclerosis, enrolled in a pregnancy study.

This rearrangement joins TRBV7-6 to TRBJ2-7, with 12 positions matching TRBD1. CDR1 and CDR2 (germline): SGHVS, FNYEAQ. CDR3 length equals 16 residues. Trimming at V came to 5 bases and at J to 2 bases, leaving 7 bases not matched to a gene. This chain's CDR3 is CASSAQGQGAAYEQYF. DNA of the CDR3: TGTGCCAGCAGCGCCCAGGGACAGGGGGCCGCCTACGAGCAGTACTTC.

The V and J genes are TRBV19 and TRBJ1-1; 7 bases match TRBD1. The CDR3 extends over 13 amino acids. Germline CDR1 LNHDA, CDR2 SQIVND (reference sequence). V shed 3 bases and J 7 bases; nucleotides not matched to a gene: 5. The CDR3 loop is CASSMGQQREAFF. In nucleotides, the CDR3 is TGTGCCAGTAGTATGGGACAGCAACGTGAAGCTTTCTTT. The complete variable domain, with remaining parts taken from reference TRBV19 and TRBJ1-1, reads DGGITQSPKYLFRKEGQNVTLSCEQNLNHDAMYWYRQDPGQGLRLIYYSQIVNDFQKGDIAEGYSVSREKKESFPLTVTSAQKNPTAFYLCASSMGQQREAFFGQGTRLTVV.

This chain connects TRBV5-5 to TRBJ1-5, with unresolved D. V gave up 1 base and J gave up 7 bases, with 6 bases separating them. The length of the CDR3 is 12 residues. The germline V gene has CDR1 SGHKS and CDR2 YYEKEE (reference sequence). CDR3 DNA: TGTGCCAGCAGCTTGAACAGACAGCCCCAGCATTTT. Protein: CASSLNRQPQHF. Together with reference TRBV5-5 and TRBJ1-5, the CDR3 gives the full variable domain: DAGVTQSPTHLIKTRGQQVTLRCSPISGHKSVSWYQQVLGQGPQFIFQYYEKEERGRGNFPDRFSARQFPNYSSELNVNALLLGDSALYLCASSLNRQPQHFGDGTRLSIL.

The chain carries TRBV7-9 and TRBJ2-1, with 9 bases lining up with TRBD2. V dropped 4 bases and J dropped 2; count of bases not matched to a gene: 3. Germline assignment: CDR1 SEHNR and CDR2 FQNEAQ (reference sequence). The CDR3 runs to 15 residues. The CDR3 loop reads CASSSRLAAYNEQFF. Written as DNA, the CDR3 is TGTGCCAGCAGCTCCCGACTAGCGGCCTACAATGAGCAGTTCTTC. Drawing the rest from reference TRBV7-9 and TRBJ2-1, the complete variable domain is DTGVSQNPRHKITKRGQNVTFRCDPISEHNRLYWYRQTLGQGPEFLTYFQNEAQLEKSRLLSDRFSAERPKGSFSTLEIQRTEQGDSAMYLCASSSRLAAYNEQFFGPGTRLTVL.

The CDR3 nucleotides are TGTGCCAGCAGCTTAGACAGGCACTACGAGCAGTACTTC. Its protein product is CASSLDRHYEQYF. The rearrangement links TRBV11-3 to TRBJ2-7, with D uncertain. Germline CDR1 and CDR2: SGHNT and YENEEA. The CDR3 extends over 13 amino acids. V lost 0 bases, J lost 3 bases, and 6 bases lay in between. The whole variable domain, filled in from reference TRBV11-3 and TRBJ2-7, reads EAGVVQSPRYKIIEKKQPVAFWCNPISGHNTLYWYLQNLGQGPELLIRYENEEAVDDSQLPKDRFSAERLKGVDSTLKIQPAELGDSAVYLCASSLDRHYEQYFGPGTRLTVT.

The V and J genes are TRBV7-6 and TRBJ2-3; TRBD2 matches at 12 bases. Germline-derived CDR1 and CDR2 are SGHVS and FNYEAQ. V lost 5 bases and J lost 0; bases outside the gene matches: 3. The CDR3 length is 16 residues. The CDR3 nucleotides are TGTGCCAGCAGCCGTGGGACTAGCGGGAGCACAGATACGCAGTATTTT. Its translation: CASSRGTSGSTDTQYF.

The chain employs TRBV7-6 and TRBJ2-3, with 9 nucleotides matching TRBD2. Germline CDR1 reads SGHVS; CDR2 reads FNYEAQ. V trimming: 8 bases; J trimming: 6 bases; junction bases outside the gene matches: 9. The CDR3 is made up of 14 amino acids. This CDR3 is CASGPAGGPDTQYF. For the CDR3, the DNA is TGTGCCAGCGGGCCGGCGGGGGGGCCCGATACGCAGTATTTT. Together with reference TRBV7-6 and TRBJ2-3, the CDR3 gives the full variable domain: GAGVSQSPRYKVTKRGQDVALRCDPISGHVSLYWYRQALGQGPEFLTYFNYEAQQDKSGLPNDRFSAERPEGSISTLTIQRTEQRDSAMYRCASGPAGGPDTQYFGPGTRLTVL.

The chain couples TRBV11-2 to TRBJ2-7, with TRBD1 matching over 10 bases. The CDR3 is 13 residues long. Per the germline V gene, CDR1 is SGHAT and CDR2 is FQNNGV. V was clipped by 5 bases and J by 6 bases; unmatched bases: 4. The chain's CDR3 is CASSAGQGLEQYF. CDR3 coding DNA: TGTGCCAGCAGCGCGGGACAGGGGCTCGAGCAGTACTTC.

The genes are TRBV27 and TRBJ1-2; no firm D call. The CDR3 has 15 amino acids. The V gene's germline CDR1 is MNHEY and CDR2 SMNVEV (reference sequence). Trimming stripped 0 bases from V and 8 bases from J, with 16 bases between. The CDR3 region is CASSLSRPGIGGYTF. The CDR3 bases are TGTGCCAGCAGTTTATCGCGGCCGGGTATAGGAGGCTACACCTTC.

J is TRBJ2-6 and V is TRBV7-9; D is unclear. V lost 4 bases to trimming and J lost 3 bases, with 4 bases between them. Germline V gene data show CDR1 as SEHNR and CDR2 as FQNEAQ (reference sequence). There are 13 residues in the CDR3. CDR3 residues: CASSSVGANVLTF. CDR3 coding DNA: TGTGCCAGCAGCTCGGTTGGGGCCAACGTCCTGACTTTC.

CDR3 amino acids: CATSRDLNSGVIQYF. CDR3 in DNA: TGTGCCACCAGCAGAGATCTGAATAGCGGCGTCATTCAGTACTTC. This chain connects TRBV15 to TRBJ2-4; D possibly corresponds to TRBD2 (6 bases). V lost 0 bases and J lost 9, with 15 bases in between. Germline CDR1 and CDR2: LNHNV and YYDKDF (reference sequence). The CDR3 spans 15 residues.

The rearrangement joins TRBV7-3 to TRBJ2-3; D is unclear. CDR1 and CDR2 (germline): SGHTA, FQGTGA. CDR3 length: 13 amino acids. V was trimmed by 5 bases and J by 0 bases, leaving 6 bases between them. The CDR3 DNA sequence: TGTGCCAGCAGCCCTCCTAGCACAGATACGCAGTATTTT. It translates to CASSPPSTDTQYF.

The chain has TRBV18 and TRBJ1-1; D is unclear. V was clipped by 5 bases and J by 1 base, with 8 bases between them. The CDR3 contains 13 residues. The V gene's germline CDR1 is KGHSH and CDR2 LQKENI. For the CDR3, the DNA is TGTGCCAGCTCAATAGCAGAGAACACTGAAGCTTTCTTT. It translates to CASSIAENTEAFF.

The chain is built from TRBV12-1 and TRBJ2-1; TRBD1 was called by the table and not checked on the DNA. TRBV12-1 is an annotated pseudogene. There are 17 residues in the CDR3. This CDR3 reads CASSREGGAYSYNEQFF. The CDR3 DNA reads TGTGCCAGCAGCCGAGAAGGTGGGGCGTACTCCTACAATGAGCAGTTCTTC.

The gene calls are TRBV19 and TRBJ2-1; 9 bases are a match to TRBD1. The CDR3 runs 16 residues. CDR1 is LNHDA and CDR2 is SQIVND in the germline V gene (reference sequence). Losses at the gene ends were 3 bases for V and 3 bases for J; bases not matched to a gene: 6. Here the CDR3 reads CASSILRQGGYNEQFF. Written as DNA, the CDR3 is TGTGCCAGTAGTATTTTGAGACAGGGGGGCTACAATGAGCAGTTCTTC. The full variable domain, its missing parts supplied by reference TRBV19 and TRBJ2-1, is DGGITQSPKYLFRKEGQNVTLSCEQNLNHDAMYWYRQDPGQGLRLIYYSQIVNDFQKGDIAEGYSVSREKKESFPLTVTSAQKNPTAFYLCASSILRQGGYNEQFFGPGTRLTVL.

V and J are TRBV6-1 and TRBJ2-1; D possibly corresponds to TRBD1 (5 bases). This CDR3 comprises 15 residues. Germline CDR1 and CDR2: MNHNS and SASEGT. V lost 4 bases, J lost 1 base, and 11 bases lay in between. The CDR3 DNA is TGTGCCAGCAGTGGATATGACAGATCCTACAATGAGCAGTTCTTC. This codes for CASSGYDRSYNEQFF.

The rearrangement joins TRBV4-3 to TRBJ2-3; the D gene is possibly TRBD2 (7 bases). The CDR3 runs 16 residues. The germline V and J ends were trimmed by 0 bases and 0 bases, with 10 bases remaining between them. Germline V gene sequence: CDR1 LGHNA, CDR2 YSLEER. The CDR3 coding sequence is TGCGCCAGCAGCCAAGAGGGGGGGGCTAGCACAGATACGCAGTATTTT. Its protein is CASSQEGGASTDTQYF.

Only a few counts were recorded for this clone. This chain connects TRBV7-9 to TRBJ2-7; D perhaps matches TRBD2 (6 bases). The ends were cut back, 1 base at V and 2 bases at J, with 9 bases in the middle. Germline CDR1 SEHNR, CDR2 FQNEAQ (reference sequence). The CDR3 covers 14 residues. The CDR3 region has the DNA TGTGCCAGCAGCTTAGGGGGGGTCACCTACGAGCAGTACTTC. Translated: CASSLGGVTYEQYF.

This chain connects TRBV6-5 to TRBJ1-5; D unresolved. V lost 6 bases and J lost 3, with 12 bases in between. From germline, CDR1 is MNHEY and CDR2 SVGAGI. This CDR3 spans 14 amino acids. The CDR3 protein is CASSRDIANQPQHF. The CDR3 DNA is TGTGCCAGCAGCCGAGACATCGCCAATCAGCCCCAGCATTTT.

The chain joins TRBV7-6 to TRBJ2-2; 9 nucleotides agree with TRBD2. The V gene end was trimmed by 3 bases and the J gene end by 2 bases; junction bases not matched to a gene: 4. In germline, CDR1 is SGHVS, CDR2 FNYEAQ. The CDR3 covers 16 residues. DNA for the CDR3: TGTGCCAGCAGCTTCGAGCGGGGGGAAAACACCGGGGAGCTGTTTTTT. It codes for CASSFERGENTGELFF.

The genes are TRBV7-9 and TRBJ1-2; tentative D call: TRBD1 (5 bases). Trimming removed 4 bases at V and 2 bases at J, with 14 bases between. The CDR3 extends over 15 amino acids. Germline values: CDR1 SEHNR, CDR2 FQNEAQ (reference sequence). The chain's CDR3 is CASSSSGRGNYGYTF. DNA for the CDR3: TGTGCCAGCAGCTCTTCGGGGCGGGGGAACTATGGCTACACCTTC.

The V and J genes are TRBV7-8 and TRBJ2-3; 12 bases fit TRBD2. Germline values: CDR1 SGHVS, CDR2 FQNEAQ. The V and J ends lost 5 bases and 2 bases, in that order; junction bases with no gene match: 11. The CDR3 sequence is 18 residues long. The CDR3 spells CASSPRGTSGLSTDTQYF. The CDR3, as DNA: TGTGCCAGCAGCCCACGTGGGACTAGCGGGCTTTCCACAGATACGCAGTATTTT.